This TCR beta chain was identified in a study of T cells after posttransplantation cyclophosphamide. Study-wide points: Tissue-infiltrating T cells from skin or gut overlapped little with blood T cells. Recipient CMV seropositivity and CMV reactivation strongly tracked TRB clonality. Donor-recipient repertoire similarity was low at 1-2 months, rising over year one.

The sample holds one count of this clone. Its matching antigen is unknown. Profiling relied on immunoSEQ multiplex PCR, and the TCRdb table lists in-frame clones only, not all of them. The sample has some 66,000 clones, 90% to 95% seen once. The CDR3 is made up of 13 amino acids. Germline V lookup: CDR1 LNHDA, CDR2 SQIVND (reference sequence). J lost 3 bases, V lost 8 bases, and 5 bases had no gene match. The related graft donor's blood sample was taken on the day of bone marrow donation. The receptor was derived from a woman in her 30s in good health and a related stem cell transplant donor. Source material: PBMCs. The chain couples TRBV19 to TRBJ2-7, with 9 bases that match TRBD1. CDR3: CASGPGQGYEQYF. The CDR3 nucleotides are TGTGCCAGTGGACCGGGACAGGGCTACGAGCAGTACTTC.